One sample yielded the 28 T cell receptor beta chains listed below, sequenced in a study of OX40 agonist ivuxolimab in advanced cancers. Data came from immunoSEQ multiplex PCR; TCRdb stores just in-frame clones and leaves some out. The sample has approximately 90,000 clones; 70% to 90% are singletons. The sequences come from CD4+ or CD8+ T cells sorted from blood, collected in a trial of the OX40 agonist ivuxolimab. These receptors were collected from an adult with an advanced solid tumor such as melanoma, head and neck, liver or kidney cancer.

The gene calls are TRBV19 and TRBJ2-1; 11 bases map to TRBD2. The CDR3 spans 13 residues. J was trimmed by 4 bases and V by 8 bases; bases with no gene match: 1. Germline loops: CDR1 LNHDA, CDR2 SQIVND (reference sequence). This CDR3 reads CASGTSGYNEQFF. DNA for the CDR3: TGTGCCAGTGGGACTAGCGGATACAATGAGCAGTTCTTC. The full variable domain, with the rest looked up from reference TRBV19 and TRBJ2-1, is DGGITQSPKYLFRKEGQNVTLSCEQNLNHDAMYWYRQDPGQGLRLIYYSQIVNDFQKGDIAEGYSVSREKKESFPLTVTSAQKNPTAFYLCASGTSGYNEQFFGPGTRLTVL.

The gene calls are TRBV5-5 and TRBJ2-7; D is unclear. This CDR3 is built from 12 residues. The germline V gene has CDR1 SGHKS and CDR2 YYEKEE (reference sequence). The V end was cut by 3 bases, the J end by 7 bases, with 11 bases between. The CDR3 sequence: CASSSTTGEQYF. The CDR3 region has the DNA TGTGCCAGCAGCTCTACGACCGGGGAGCAGTACTTC.

J is TRBJ2-7 and V is TRBV19; 8 nucleotides agree with TRBD2. The CDR3 contains 14 residues. V lost 6 bases and J lost 6; bases outside the gene matches: 10. The germline gives CDR1 LNHDA, CDR2 SQIVND (reference sequence). DNA of the CDR3: TGTGCCAGTAGCCCTCGTGGACTAGCCGTCGAGCAGTACTTC. Translated, it gives CASSPRGLAVEQYF.

This clone was picked up one time. The genes are TRBV10-3 and TRBJ2-7; D might be TRBD2 (6 bases). Trimming cost V 5 bases and J 4 bases, with 24 bases left between them. Germline lookup yields CDR1 ENHRY and CDR2 SYGVKD. The CDR3 contains 17 residues. The CDR3 region has the DNA TGTGCCATCAGTAGCCCCCACGAGGGTAGCGGAACGTACGAGCAGTACTTC. Encoded protein: CAISSPHEGSGTYEQYF.

The chain couples TRBV7-9 to TRBJ2-2; 9 bases match TRBD2. V dropped 2 bases and J dropped 6; count of bases not matched to a gene: 7. CDR3 length: 16 amino acids. Germline loops: CDR1 SEHNR, CDR2 FQNEAQ (reference sequence). This chain's CDR3 is CASSLRLAGPPGELFF. In nucleotides, the CDR3 is TGTGCCAGCAGCTTAAGGCTAGCGGGACCGCCCGGGGAGCTGTTTTTT.

The chain combines TRBV19 with TRBJ2-5, with D unclear. Trimming removed 3 bases from V and 3 bases from J, with 8 bases in between. Germline values: CDR1 LNHDA, CDR2 SQIVND (reference sequence). The length of the CDR3 is 13 residues. As DNA, the CDR3 is TGTGCCAGTAGTATGCGTGGGGAAGAGACCCAGTACTTC. Translated: CASSMRGEETQYF. The full variable domain, in which reference TRBV19 and TRBJ2-5 provide the parts outside the CDR3, is DGGITQSPKYLFRKEGQNVTLSCEQNLNHDAMYWYRQDPGQGLRLIYYSQIVNDFQKGDIAEGYSVSREKKESFPLTVTSAQKNPTAFYLCASSMRGEETQYFGPGTRLLVL.

This clone was picked up one time. The V gene is TRBV19, the J gene TRBJ1-1; D gene unclear. V lost 3 bases to trimming and J lost 0 bases, with 8 bases between them. The CDR3 is 14 residues long. CDR1 is LNHDA, CDR2 SQIVND, per germline (reference sequence). CDR3 DNA: TGTGCCAGTAGTATGCTGGGAATGAACACTGAAGCTTTCTTT. Amino acid sequence: CASSMLGMNTEAFF.

This clone turned up a few times. The genes are TRBV19 and TRBJ1-2, with 8 bases identical to TRBD1. V lost 4 bases and J lost 5; bases outside the gene matches: 3. This CDR3 has 13 amino acids. In germline, CDR1 is LNHDA, CDR2 SQIVND (reference sequence). DNA for the CDR3: TGTGCCAGTAGTACAGGGGGCGGGTATGGCTACACCTTC. Its protein product is CASSTGGGYGYTF.

The chain uses TRBV27 and TRBJ2-1; TRBD2 matches at 11 bases. Germline V CDR1 and CDR2: MNHEY, SMNVEV (reference sequence). The J segment lost 8 bases and the V segment lost 4 bases, leaving 7 bases of the junction unmatched. The CDR3 runs 15 residues. The CDR3 DNA is TGTGCCAGCAGTTCTAGCGGGAGGTGGTGGGATGAGCAGTTCTTC. It codes for CASSSSGRWWDEQFF.

V gene TRBV28 combines with J gene TRBJ2-3; 13 nucleotides line up with TRBD2. Germline-derived CDR1 and CDR2 are MDHEN and SYDVKM. This CDR3 region has 17 residues. V was pared by 4 bases and J by 2 bases, with 6 bases of the junction left unmatched. CDR3 region: CASSWPGTSGNTDTQYF. The CDR3 DNA reads as TGTGCCAGCAGTTGGCCCGGGACTAGCGGGAACACAGATACGCAGTATTTT.

The rearrangement joins TRBV19 to TRBJ2-7; D perhaps matches TRBD2 (5 bases). This CDR3 is built from 13 residues. Germline assignment: CDR1 LNHDA and CDR2 SQIVND (reference sequence). Trimming left V 4 bases short and J 6 bases short, with 13 bases between. Here the CDR3 reads CASSTTREGEQYF. CDR3 DNA sequence: TGTGCCAGTAGTACCACTAGAGAAGGCGAGCAGTACTTC.

The chain couples TRBV29-1 to TRBJ2-2; possibly TRBD1 or TRBD2 for D (6 bases each). The germline CDR1 and CDR2 sequences are SQVTM and ANQGSEA. With 3 bases removed from V and 6 bases from J, the gap between germline ends came to 8 bases. The CDR3 contains 12 residues. The CDR3 region has the DNA TGCAGCGTTGAGGAGGGGGCCGGGGAGCTGTTTTTT. Translating it yields CSVEEGAGELFF.

The rearrangement links TRBV5-1 to TRBJ2-1; 7 bases are shared with TRBD2. The germline gives CDR1 SGHRS, CDR2 YFSETQ. V shed 2 bases and J 9 bases; nucleotides not matched to a gene: 17. This CDR3 contains 17 residues. The chain's CDR3 is CASSFPGRGRVSGEQFF. Written as DNA, the CDR3 is TGCGCCAGCAGCTTTCCCGGGAGAGGGAGGGTGAGCGGTGAGCAGTTCTTC.

The chain joins TRBV2 to TRBJ2-5, with no clear D. Deletions cut 7 bases from V and 1 base from J, with 7 bases between. The CDR3 length is 12 residues. Germline CDR1 is SNHLY and CDR2 is FYNNEI. The CDR3 is CASKRLQETQYF. The CDR3 region has the DNA TGTGCCAGCAAGCGACTCCAAGAGACCCAGTACTTC.

The chain is built from TRBV7-9 and TRBJ2-7; possibly TRBD2 for D (7 bases). The germline gives CDR1 SEHNR, CDR2 FQNEAQ (reference sequence). The CDR3 is made up of 14 amino acids. The V end lost 5 bases, the J end lost 3 bases, and 14 bases lay between the germline ends. CDR3 loop: CASSQGGGDYEQYF. CDR3 sequence (DNA): TGTGCCAGCAGCCAGGGAGGGGGGGACTACGAGCAGTACTTC.

The chain joins TRBV30 to TRBJ1-2; the match to TRBD1 covers 10 bases. Germline lookup yields CDR1 GTSNPN and CDR2 SVGIG (reference sequence). This CDR3 region has 16 residues. V lost 2 bases, J lost 4 bases, and 10 bases stayed unmatched. In nucleotides, the CDR3 is TGTGCCTGGAGTCCTCGGCCGGGACAGGGGATCTATGGCTACACCTTC. Translation gives CAWSPRPGQGIYGYTF.

The CDR3 sequence is CASSFDSNQPQHF. CDR3 bases: TGTGCCAGCAGCTTTGACAGCAATCAGCCCCAGCATTTT. The gene calls are TRBV11-3 and TRBJ1-5; D is undetermined. V dropped 3 bases and J dropped 1 base, with 4 bases sitting between them. Germline V CDR1 and CDR2: SGHNT, YENEEA. This CDR3 spans 13 amino acids.

V gene TRBV2 combines with J gene TRBJ2-7, with 9 positions matching TRBD2. V gave up 1 base and J gave up 4 bases; unmatched junction bases: 5. The CDR3 contains 15 residues. Germline V gives CDR1 SNHLY, CDR2 FYNNEI. DNA of the CDR3: TGTGCCAGCAGTGAAGAAGGCGGGAGGGGTTACGAGCAGTACTTC. This translates into CASSEEGGRGYEQYF.

V is TRBV7-2 and J is TRBJ2-2; 7 nucleotides match TRBD1. The CDR3 is 14 amino acids. Per germline, CDR1 SGHTA and CDR2 FQGNSA. Losses at the gene ends were 8 bases for V and 7 bases for J; bases not matched to a gene: 10. CDR3 sequence (DNA): TGTGCCAGCGATCCCGGGACAGCCCTCGGGGAGCTGTTTTTT. Its protein product is CASDPGTALGELFF. The entire variable domain, with the rest obtained from reference TRBV7-2 and TRBJ2-2, is as follows: GAGVSQSPSNKVTEKGKDVELRCDPISGHTALYWYRQSLGQGLEFLIYFQGNSAPDKSGLPSDRFSAERTGGSVSTLTIQRTQQEDSAVYLCASDPGTALGELFFGEGSRLTVL.

The chain has TRBV7-3 and TRBJ2-2; 9 bases are shared with TRBD2. CDR3 length equals 15 residues. The V and J ends lost 3 bases and 6 bases, in that order; junction bases with no gene match: 5. Looked up from germline, CDR1 is SGHTA and CDR2 is FQGTGA. CDR3 sequence reads: CASSLGLAGSGELFF. As DNA, the CDR3 is TGTGCCAGCAGCTTGGGGCTAGCGGGATCCGGGGAGCTGTTTTTT.

This clone was counted between two and nine times. The gene calls are TRBV5-1 and TRBJ2-3; D gene ambiguous. The CDR3 runs to 12 residues. Germline V gene lookup returns CDR1 SGHRS and CDR2 YFSETQ. Trimming took 5 bases from V and 5 from J, leaving 9 bases between them. The CDR3, as DNA: TGCGCCAGCAGGGCTGATGGAGATACGCAGTATTTT. Translating gives CASRADGDTQYF.

This chain links TRBV9 with TRBJ2-2, with D unresolved. V dropped 0 bases and J dropped 4 bases, with 4 bases sitting between them. The CDR3 loop spans 13 amino acids. The V gene's germline CDR1 is SGDLS and CDR2 YYNGEE. The CDR3 nucleotides are TGTGCCAGCAGCGTAGGGACCACCGGGGAGCTGTTTTTT. It encodes CASSVGTTGELFF.

This chain connects TRBV27 to TRBJ2-2; TRBD2 matches 9 bases. J gave up 0 bases and V 3 bases, and 8 bases lay outside the gene matches. From germline, CDR1 is MNHEY and CDR2 SMNVEV (reference sequence). CDR3 length equals 18 residues. CDR3 protein: CASSLYSGSGANTGELFF. The CDR3 DNA sequence: TGTGCCAGCAGTTTGTATAGCGGGAGTGGGGCGAACACCGGGGAGCTGTTTTTT.

The rearrangement uses TRBV7-2 and TRBJ1-5; TRBD1 aligns across 10 bases. V trimming: 5 bases; J trimming: 6 bases; junction bases outside the gene matches: 4. The CDR3 spans 14 residues. CDR1 is SGHTA, CDR2 FQGNSA, per germline. CDR3 sequence: CASSADRGRQPQHF. CDR3 DNA sequence: TGTGCCAGCAGCGCAGACAGGGGGCGTCAGCCCCAGCATTTT.

CDR3 protein: CASSSNSGRGYNEQFF. The CDR3 DNA reads as TGTGCCAGCAGCTCTAATAGCGGGAGGGGTTACAATGAGCAGTTCTTC. The V call is TRBV13, the J call TRBJ2-1, with 11 positions matching TRBD2. The germline CDR1 and CDR2 sequences are PRHDT and FYEKMQ (reference sequence). V shed 4 bases, J shed 4 bases, and the junction held 6 bases outside the gene matches. The CDR3 covers 16 residues.

Comments on this clone: One junction end does not reproduce the germline sequence, and a read error may be involved. CDR3 region: CASNYSITGSETQYF. CDR3 DNA: TGTGCCAGCAATTACTCGATAACGGGATCGGAGACCCAGTACTTC. The chain employs TRBV6-5 and TRBJ2-5, with a possible D match to TRBD2 (5 bases). The CDR3 extends over 15 amino acids. CDR1 and CDR2 from the germline V gene are MNHEY and SVGAGI.

This chain uses TRBV28 with TRBJ2-7, with 8 bases matching TRBD1. V lost 5 bases and J lost 4; bases outside the gene matches: 7. From germline, CDR1 is MDHEN and CDR2 SYDVKM. The CDR3 consists of 14 residues. CDR3 sequence: CASSPTGGAYEQYF. CDR3 in DNA: TGTGCCAGCAGTCCCACAGGGGGAGCTTACGAGCAGTACTTC.

The chain recombines TRBV21-1 with TRBJ2-5; the table's D call TRBD1 went unverified against the DNA. TRBV21-1 represents a pseudogene. The CDR3 loop spans 17 amino acids. The CDR3 nucleotides read TGTGCCAGCAGCAAAGAGCCCGGGACAGGGGTGGCGGAGACCCAGTACTTC. Translated: CASSKEPGTGVAETQYF.